This T cell receptor (beta chain) was sequenced for a study of shared clonotypes between healthy human individuals. Study-wide results and caveats: Represented diversity, genetic and exposure-history alike, was limited by few donors.

In the case of this clone: What it binds is not known.

From germline, CDR1 is LGHNA and CDR2 YSLEER. Losses at the gene ends were 0 bases for V and 6 bases for J; bases not matched to a gene: 4. The CDR3 contains 15 residues. Method: immunoSEQ multiplex PCR; TCRdb's copy keeps in-frame clones and lacks some. Among approximately 510,000 clones listed, about four fifths were seen once. Donors comprised healthy HIV-negative adults lacking recent acute infections or vaccinations. Every donor, a Caucasian adult, lived in Nashville, Tennessee. Sequenced: PBMCs. The chain couples TRBV4-3 to TRBJ2-7; 11 bases agree with TRBD2. The TCR was taken from a woman in her thirties or forties in good health. Some clones in this sample may be carry-over from other donors' samples. CDR3 in DNA: TGCGCCAGCAGCCAAGAACTAGCGGGAGAGCGCGAGCAGTACTTC. Its protein is CASSQELAGEREQYF.